The 17 T cell receptor beta chains below were found in one sample sequenced in a study of T cell responses to AZD1222 COVID-19 vaccine. The protocol was immunoSEQ multiplex PCR, while the TCRdb copy is restricted to in-frame clones and leaves out a portion. This sample has about 180,000 clones, with 70% to 90% found just once. Sequencing used peripheral blood, obtained 28 days after the second AZD1222 dose. The source is an adult who received the AZD1222 COVID-19 vaccine.

This clone occurred once. The CDR3 bases are TGCAGCGTTGGAGGGACAGGGGGCAGGGACACTGAAGCTTTCTTT. This gives the protein CSVGGTGGRDTEAFF. The chain employs TRBV29-1 and TRBJ1-1; 12 bases align to TRBD1. Germline lookup yields CDR1 SQVTM and CDR2 ANQGSEA. Trimming at V came to 4 bases and at J to 3 bases, leaving 6 bases not matched to a gene. The CDR3 contains 15 residues.

The count of this clone is one. The genes are TRBV29-1 and TRBJ1-2, with D perhaps TRBD1 (5 bases). The germline gives CDR1 SQVTM, CDR2 ANQGSEA. V lost 4 bases to trimming and J lost 7 bases, with 13 bases between them. The CDR3 consists of 12 residues. The CDR3 reads CSVGMGDSGYTF. DNA for the CDR3: TGCAGCGTTGGAATGGGGGATTCTGGCTACACCTTC.

CDR3 sequence: CASSELSTGGWRGGELFF. The CDR3 DNA is TGTGCCAGCAGCGAACTTAGCACGGGGGGCTGGCGGGGCGGGGAGCTGTTTTTT. The chain has TRBV7-2 and TRBJ2-2; possible D gene TRBD2, 7 bases. The CDR3 runs 18 residues. Between the trimmed V and J ends, which lost 5 bases and 7 bases, there was a span of 26 bases. From germline, CDR1 is SGHTA and CDR2 FQGNSA.

This rearrangement joins TRBV6-2 or TRBV6-3 to TRBJ2-5; D not resolved. This CDR3 spans 12 amino acids. Trimming cost V 4 bases and J 5 bases, with 8 bases left between them. Per germline, CDR1 MNHEY and CDR2 SVGEGT. This chain's CDR3 is CASSFIMETQYF. DNA of the CDR3: TGTGCCAGCAGTTTCATCATGGAGACCCAGTACTTC.

The chain recombines TRBV29-1 with TRBJ1-2, with unresolved D. CDR3 length equals 10 residues. V shed 3 bases and J shed 8 bases, with 7 bases lying between them. In germline, CDR1 is SQVTM, CDR2 ANQGSEA. CDR3 bases: TGCAGCGTTGATACAGACGGCTACACCTTC. This gives the protein CSVDTDGYTF.

The J gene is TRBJ2-3, the V gene TRBV19; D unresolved. This CDR3 comprises 15 residues. Germline V lookup: CDR1 LNHDA, CDR2 SQIVND (reference sequence). V gave up 3 bases and J gave up 0 bases, with 10 bases separating them. The chain's CDR3 is CASSIGPSSTDTQYF. CDR3 bases: TGTGCCAGTAGTATTGGTCCGTCTAGCACAGATACGCAGTATTTT.

The genes are TRBV7-2 and TRBJ2-7; D remains ambiguous. V was clipped by 1 base and J by 2 bases, with 6 bases between them. Germline V gene lookup returns CDR1 SGHTA and CDR2 FQGNSA. The CDR3 contains 13 residues. This CDR3 reads CASSLVLTYEQYF. The CDR3 region has the DNA TGTGCCAGCAGCTTAGTGTTGACCTACGAGCAGTACTTC.

V usage is TRBV10-3 and J usage is TRBJ2-7; D may be TRBD1 (6 bases). This CDR3 comprises 13 residues. V lost 6 bases and J lost 1, with 10 bases in between. CDR1 and CDR2 (germline): ENHRY, SYGVKD. The chain's CDR3 is CAIRKDRSYEQYF. As DNA, the CDR3 is TGTGCCATCAGAAAGGACAGATCCTACGAGCAGTACTTC.

The gene calls are TRBV4-1 and TRBJ2-5; 12 nucleotides line up with TRBD2. Germline values: CDR1 MGHRA, CDR2 YSYEKL. Trimming removed 1 base from V and 4 bases from J; junction bases left unmatched: 7. This CDR3 region has 17 residues. This CDR3 is CASSQVKTSGGGETQYF. The CDR3 bases are TGCGCCAGCAGCCAAGTGAAGACTAGCGGGGGCGGAGAGACCCAGTACTTC.

At least ten counts were recorded for this clone. CDR3 sequence (DNA): TGTGCCAGCTCACCACCCGGGCAGGGGATGGCCTATGGCTACACCTTC. Translated: CASSPPGQGMAYGYTF. This chain connects TRBV18 to TRBJ1-2, with a tentative D call TRBD1 (6 bases). The V gene lost 0 bases and the J gene lost 4 bases, with 15 bases spanning the gap. From germline, CDR1 is KGHSH and CDR2 LQKENI. The CDR3 has 16 residues.

The chain carries TRBV23-1 and TRBJ2-7; D is ambiguous. TRBV23-1 is given ORF status, its function remaining uncertain. The CDR3 consists of 20 residues. Trimming left V 0 bases short and J 0 bases short, with 24 bases between. For the CDR3, the DNA is TGCGCCAGCAGTCAATCGGGATTCTGGTCGCACGCAGCCTCCTCCTACGAGCAGTACTTC. Encoded protein: CASSQSGFWSHAASSYEQYF.

The J gene is TRBJ2-3, the V gene TRBV7-3; D may be TRBD1 (5 bases). The CDR3 spans 15 residues. Per the germline V gene, CDR1 is SGHTA and CDR2 is FQGTGA. Deletions cut 1 base from V and 1 base from J, with 9 bases between. CDR3 DNA sequence: TGTGCCAGCAGCTTAAGCGGACACCGCACAGATACGCAGTATTTT. Translated: CASSLSGHRTDTQYF.

This clone was detected once. One junction end does not reproduce the germline sequence, and a read error may be involved. V is TRBV20-1 and J is TRBJ2-7; D is undetermined. The CDR3 is 11 amino acids. Looked up from germline, CDR1 is DFQATT and CDR2 is SNEGSKA (reference sequence). CDR3 region: CSARSGYGQYF. In DNA form, the CDR3 reads TGCAGTGCTAGAAGTGGCTACGGGCAGTACTTC.

There are a few counts of this clone. The chain combines TRBV3-1 (or the pseudogene TRBV3-2) with TRBJ1-4; no firm D call. With 0 bases removed from V and 8 bases from J, the gap between germline ends came to 10 bases. The CDR3 runs 14 residues. Germline loops: CDR1 LGHDT, CDR2 YNNKEL (reference sequence). CDR3: CASSQDRTAEKLFF. In DNA form, the CDR3 reads TGTGCCAGCAGCCAAGATAGGACTGCAGAAAAACTGTTTTTT.

The chain carries TRBV30 and TRBJ2-1, with TRBD1 matching 7 bases. From germline, CDR1 is GTSNPN and CDR2 SVGIG (reference sequence). V shed 3 bases and J 8 bases; nucleotides not matched to a gene: 7. This CDR3 has 13 residues. CDR3 sequence (DNA): TGTGCCTGGAGCGATCGACAGGGAGATGAGCAGTTCTTC. This translates into CAWSDRQGDEQFF.

The genes are TRBV5-4 and TRBJ1-5, with D hard to call. V lost 1 base and J lost 2, with 10 bases in between. This CDR3 comprises 15 residues. Germline V lookup: CDR1 SGHNT, CDR2 YYREEE (reference sequence). The CDR3 DNA sequence: TGTGCCAGCAGCTTGCGGGAGGACGGCAATCAGCCCCAGCATTTT. Its translation: CASSLREDGNQPQHF.

This clone was picked up one time. This sequence joins TRBV11-2 and TRBJ2-3; 10 positions agree with TRBD1. Germline assignment: CDR1 SGHAT and CDR2 FQNNGV. V shed 0 bases and J 1 base; nucleotides not matched to a gene: 10. There are 19 residues in the CDR3. The CDR3 nucleotides are TGTGCCAGCAGCTTAGAGCGGTTCCGGGGGACAGGGGGCACAGATACGCAGTATTTT. Protein: CASSLERFRGTGGTDTQYF.